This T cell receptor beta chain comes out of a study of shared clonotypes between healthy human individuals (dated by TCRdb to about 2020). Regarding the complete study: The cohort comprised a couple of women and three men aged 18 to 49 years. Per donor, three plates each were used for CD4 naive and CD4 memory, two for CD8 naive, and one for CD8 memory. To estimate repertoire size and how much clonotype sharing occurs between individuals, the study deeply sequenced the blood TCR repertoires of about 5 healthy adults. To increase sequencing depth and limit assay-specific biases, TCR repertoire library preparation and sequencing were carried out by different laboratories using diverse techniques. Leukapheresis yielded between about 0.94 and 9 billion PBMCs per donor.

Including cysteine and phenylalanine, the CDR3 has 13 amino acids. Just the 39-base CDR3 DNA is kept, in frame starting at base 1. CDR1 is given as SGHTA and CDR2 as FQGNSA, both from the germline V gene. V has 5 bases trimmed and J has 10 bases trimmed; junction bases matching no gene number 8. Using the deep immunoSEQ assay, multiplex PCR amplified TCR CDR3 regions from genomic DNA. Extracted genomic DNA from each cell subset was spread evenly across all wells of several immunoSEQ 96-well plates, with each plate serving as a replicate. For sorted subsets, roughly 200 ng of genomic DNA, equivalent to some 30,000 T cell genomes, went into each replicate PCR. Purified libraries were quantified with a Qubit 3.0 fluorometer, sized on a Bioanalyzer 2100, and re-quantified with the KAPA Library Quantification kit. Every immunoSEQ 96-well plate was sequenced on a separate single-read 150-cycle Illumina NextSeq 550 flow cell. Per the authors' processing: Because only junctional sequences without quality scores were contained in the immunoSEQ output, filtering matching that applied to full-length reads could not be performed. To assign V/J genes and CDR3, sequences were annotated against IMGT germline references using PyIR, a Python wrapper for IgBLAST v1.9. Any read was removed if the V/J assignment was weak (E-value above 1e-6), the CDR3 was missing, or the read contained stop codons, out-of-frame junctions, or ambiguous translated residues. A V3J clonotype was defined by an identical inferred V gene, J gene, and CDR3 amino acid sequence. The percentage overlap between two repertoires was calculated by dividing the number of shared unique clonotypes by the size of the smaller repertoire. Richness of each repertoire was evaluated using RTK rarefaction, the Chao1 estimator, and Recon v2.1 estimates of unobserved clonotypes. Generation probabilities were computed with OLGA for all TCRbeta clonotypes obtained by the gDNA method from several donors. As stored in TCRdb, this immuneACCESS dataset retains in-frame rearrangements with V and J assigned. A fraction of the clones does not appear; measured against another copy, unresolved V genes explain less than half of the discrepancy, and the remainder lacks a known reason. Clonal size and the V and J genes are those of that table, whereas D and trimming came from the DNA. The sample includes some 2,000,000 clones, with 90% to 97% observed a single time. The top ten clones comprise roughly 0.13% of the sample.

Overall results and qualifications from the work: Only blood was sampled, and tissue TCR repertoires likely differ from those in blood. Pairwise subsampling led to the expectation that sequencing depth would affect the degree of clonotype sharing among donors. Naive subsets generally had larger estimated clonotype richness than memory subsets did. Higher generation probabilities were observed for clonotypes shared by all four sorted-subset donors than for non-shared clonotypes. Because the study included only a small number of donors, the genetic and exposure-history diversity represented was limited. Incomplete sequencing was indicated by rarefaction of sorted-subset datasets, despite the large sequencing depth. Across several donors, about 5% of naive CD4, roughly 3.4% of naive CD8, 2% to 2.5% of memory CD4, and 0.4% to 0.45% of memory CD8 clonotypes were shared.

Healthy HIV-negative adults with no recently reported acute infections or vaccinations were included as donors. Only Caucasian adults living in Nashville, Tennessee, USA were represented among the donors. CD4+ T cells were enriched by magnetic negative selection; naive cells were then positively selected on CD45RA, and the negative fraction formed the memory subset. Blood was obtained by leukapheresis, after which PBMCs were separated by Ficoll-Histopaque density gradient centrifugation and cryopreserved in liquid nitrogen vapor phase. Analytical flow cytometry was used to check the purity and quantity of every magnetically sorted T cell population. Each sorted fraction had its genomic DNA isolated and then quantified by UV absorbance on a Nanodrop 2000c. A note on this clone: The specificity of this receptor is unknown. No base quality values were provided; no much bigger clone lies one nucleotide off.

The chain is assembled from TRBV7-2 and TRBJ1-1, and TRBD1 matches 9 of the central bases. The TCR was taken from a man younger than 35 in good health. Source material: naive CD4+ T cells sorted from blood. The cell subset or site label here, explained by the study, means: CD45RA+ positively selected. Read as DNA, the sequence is TGTGCCAGCAGCCCCAGGACAGGGGTGAGAGCTTTCTTT. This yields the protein CASSPRTGVRAFF.